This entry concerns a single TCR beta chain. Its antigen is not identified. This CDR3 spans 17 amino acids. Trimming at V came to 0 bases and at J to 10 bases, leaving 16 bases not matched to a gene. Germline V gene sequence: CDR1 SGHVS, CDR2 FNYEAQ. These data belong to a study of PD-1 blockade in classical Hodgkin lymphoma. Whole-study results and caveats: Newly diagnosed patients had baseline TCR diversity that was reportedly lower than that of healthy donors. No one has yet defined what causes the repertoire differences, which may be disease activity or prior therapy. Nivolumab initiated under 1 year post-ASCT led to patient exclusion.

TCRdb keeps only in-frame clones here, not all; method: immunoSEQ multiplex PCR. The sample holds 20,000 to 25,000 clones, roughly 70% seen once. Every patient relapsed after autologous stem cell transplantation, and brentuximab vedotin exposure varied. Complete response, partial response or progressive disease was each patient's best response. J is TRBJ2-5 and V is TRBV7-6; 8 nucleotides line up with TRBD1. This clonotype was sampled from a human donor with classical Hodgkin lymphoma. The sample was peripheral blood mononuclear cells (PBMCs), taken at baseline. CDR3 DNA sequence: TGTGCCAGCAGCTTAGCGCGGACAGGGCCCGCTGGGGGTGGCCAGTACTTC. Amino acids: CASSLARTGPAGGGQYF.